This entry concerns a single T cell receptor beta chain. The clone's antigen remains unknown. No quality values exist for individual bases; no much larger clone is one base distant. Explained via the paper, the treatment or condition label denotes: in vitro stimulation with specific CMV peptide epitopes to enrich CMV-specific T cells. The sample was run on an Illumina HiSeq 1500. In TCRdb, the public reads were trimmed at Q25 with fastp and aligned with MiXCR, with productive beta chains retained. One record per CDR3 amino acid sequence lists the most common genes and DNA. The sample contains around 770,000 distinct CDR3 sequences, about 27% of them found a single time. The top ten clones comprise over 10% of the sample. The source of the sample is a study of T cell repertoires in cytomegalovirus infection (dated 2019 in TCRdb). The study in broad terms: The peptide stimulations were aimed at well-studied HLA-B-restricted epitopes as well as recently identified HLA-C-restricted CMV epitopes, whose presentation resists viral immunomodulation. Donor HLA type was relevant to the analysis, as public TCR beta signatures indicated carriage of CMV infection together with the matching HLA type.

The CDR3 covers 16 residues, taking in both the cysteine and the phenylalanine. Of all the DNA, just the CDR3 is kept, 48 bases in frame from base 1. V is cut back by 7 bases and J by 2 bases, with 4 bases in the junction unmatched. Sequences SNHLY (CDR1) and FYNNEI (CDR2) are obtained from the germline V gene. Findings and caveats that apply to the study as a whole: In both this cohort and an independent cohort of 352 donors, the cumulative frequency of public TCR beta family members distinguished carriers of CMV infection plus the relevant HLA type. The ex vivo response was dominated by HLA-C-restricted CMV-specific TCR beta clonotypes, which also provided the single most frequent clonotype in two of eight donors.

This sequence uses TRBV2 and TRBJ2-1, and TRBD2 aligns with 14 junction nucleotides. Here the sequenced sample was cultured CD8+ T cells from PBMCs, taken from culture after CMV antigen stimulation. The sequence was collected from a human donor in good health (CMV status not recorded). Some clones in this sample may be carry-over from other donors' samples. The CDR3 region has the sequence CASNGLAGGPYNEQFF. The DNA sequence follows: TGTGCCAGCAACGGACTAGCGGGGGGCCCCTACAATGAGCAGTTCTTC.